These T cell receptor beta chains were read from a single sample in a study of blood T cells in healthy people across ages. Using its own MiXCR run on the 5' RACE reads, TCRdb lists one record per CDR3 protein. Of about 1.4 million distinct CDR3 sequences listed, approximately 63% were seen once; the top ten hold roughly 7%. The sample comprised blood. The receptors originated from a man aged 18 to 30 in good health. Each CDR3 is given without its conserved first and last residue. Each record gives: clone size, J gene, D gene, V gene, CDR3 protein. A D gene is named only where the DNA matches it firmly. Rows give clone size only sometimes, using once, few, many, or a class for an expanded clone.

.	TRBJ2-5	.	TRBV5-6	ASSPVDRSVETQY
.	TRBJ1-1	.	TRBV4-1	ASRPERSNTEAF
.	.	TRBD2	TRBV3-1	ASSLTYTVAGVETQY
few	TRBJ1-1	TRBD1	TRBV13	ASSYLTGRTEAF
.	TRBJ2-1	.	TRBV20-1	SARLIGGYYTEQF
.	TRBJ2-1	.	TRBV9	ASSVEGRTAYNEQF
few	TRBJ2-3	TRBD2	TRBV20-1	SAREGTSGTDTQY
.	TRBJ2-1	TRBD1	TRBV2	ASTSILGTGEGNEQF
few	TRBJ2-7	.	TRBV7-2	ASSLERAGDRQY
.	TRBJ1-2	.	TRBV15	ATSRAGATGYGYT
.	TRBJ2-1	.	TRBV27	ASRFGGRANEQF
.	TRBJ1-2	TRBD1	TRBV7-2	ASSLNKGGTNYGCT
few	TRBJ2-3	.	TRBV4-2	ASSQVESRTDTQY
once	TRBJ2-5	.	TRBV2	ASSDQGPSAETQY
.	TRBJ1-4	.	TRBV6-5	ASSYTPQGVGAKLF
few	TRBJ2-1	TRBD2	TRBV29-1	SVESLAGVSGEQF
.	TRBJ1-2	TRBD1	TRBV7-9	ASSLAERGQGKKGYT
few	TRBJ2-3	.	TRBV29-1	SVVGIDTQY
few	TRBJ2-5	.	TRBV20-1	SATTSGGETQY
once	TRBJ2-1	TRBD1	TRBV7-6	ASSSGTGVSEQF